The 31 T cell receptor beta chains below were found in one sample sequenced in a study of T cells in Graves' hyperthyroidism and ophthalmopathy. Amplification yielded TCR beta CDR3 regions, with RNA transcripts as the source. The study used the HTBI primer set for a first-round RT-PCR of the TCR CDR3. TCRdb ran MiXCR on the multiplex PCR reads and lists one entry per CDR3 protein. This sample carries about 300,000 distinct CDR3 sequences, around a fifth of them seen once, and the ten largest clones take under 45%. Sequencing was performed on blood. Every receptor here comes from a man aged 50-59 years with Graves' ophthalmopathy.

About this clonotype: A much larger clone differs by one base, so this may be a read error. The V gene is TRBV5-1, the J gene TRBJ2-5, with 7 nucleotides matching TRBD1. Per the germline V gene, CDR1 is SGHRS and CDR2 is YFSETQ. CDR3 size: 14 residues. For the CDR3, the DNA is TGCGCCGGCAGCTGGGAACGACAGGGAGAGACCCAGTACTTC. Encoded protein: CAGSWERQGETQYF.

Many counts were recorded for this clonotype. The chain couples TRBV30 to TRBJ2-7; D is uncertain. Deletions cut 0 bases from V and 0 bases from J, with 6 bases between. The germline gives CDR1 GTSNPN, CDR2 SVGIG (reference sequence). The CDR3 is 13 amino acids. The CDR3 coding sequence is TGTGCCTGGAGTGTTTCGAGCTCCTACGAGCAGTACTTC. Translation: CAWSVSSSYEQYF.

The sample holds many counts of this clonotype. The chain has TRBV29-1 and TRBJ1-1; unclear D gene. The CDR3 is 16 amino acids. CDR1 and CDR2 from the germline V gene are SQVTM and ANQGSEA. V lost 1 base and J 1 base, leaving 16 bases between the germline ends. CDR3 in amino acids: CSVEVGTRTANTEAFF. In nucleotides, the CDR3 is TGCAGCGTTGAAGTAGGCACTAGGACGGCGAACACTGAAGCTTTCTTT. Supplemented by reference TRBV29-1 and TRBJ1-1, the full variable domain reads SAVISQKPSRDICQRGTSLTIQCQVDSQVTMMFWYRQQPGQSLTLIATANQGSEATYESGFVIDKFPISRPNLTFSTLTVSNMSPEDSSIYLCSVEVGTRTANTEAFFGQGTRLTVV.

The V and J genes are TRBV19 and TRBJ2-1, with 7 bases identical to TRBD2. The CDR3 has 14 amino acids. Germline V gene data show CDR1 as LNHDA and CDR2 as SQIVND (reference sequence). The J segment lost 6 bases and the V segment lost 5 bases, leaving 7 bases of the junction unmatched. The CDR3 bases are TGTGCCAGTAGTCAGACTAGCAAACCCAATGAGCAGTTCTTC. It is translated as CASSQTSKPNEQFF.

This clonotype has at least ten counts. This chain connects TRBV12-3 or TRBV12-4 to TRBJ1-2; D not resolved. Trimming left V 5 bases short and J 0 bases short, with 16 bases between. This CDR3 spans 16 amino acids. CDR3 protein: CASSAVHRTTNYGYTF. CDR3 nucleotide sequence: TGTGCCAGCAGTGCCGTGCACCGAACAACTAACTATGGCTACACCTTC.

About this clonotype: Being one base from a much bigger clone, this may be a read error. The chain joins TRBV28 to TRBJ1-6; D call uncertain. Germline V gene lookup returns CDR1 MDHEN and CDR2 SYDVKM. Between the trimmed V and J ends, which lost 1 base and 10 bases, there was a span of 8 bases. The CDR3 covers 13 residues. CDR3 in DNA: TGTGCCAGCAGTTTATCCCGGGGATCACCCCTCCACTTT. It encodes CASSLSRGSPLHF. Full variable domain (missing parts from reference TRBV28 and TRBJ1-6): DVKVTQSSRYLVKRTGEKVFLECVQDMDHENMFWYRQDPGLGLRLIYFSYDVKMKEKGDIPEGYSVSREKKERFSLILESASTNQTSMYLCASSLSRGSPLHFGNGTRLTVT.

There are many counts of this clonotype. This sequence joins TRBV5-1 and TRBJ1-1; TRBD1 matches at 10 bases. CDR3 length: 15 amino acids. Germline loops: CDR1 SGHRS, CDR2 YFSETQ. J lost 7 bases, V lost 6 bases, and 12 bases had no gene match. CDR3 coding DNA: TGCGCCAGCACCCTGGGGGGGACAGGGGCGATTGAAGCTTTCTTT. As protein: CASTLGGTGAIEAFF. The full variable domain, its missing parts supplied by reference TRBV5-1 and TRBJ1-1, is KAGVTQTPRYLIKTRGQQVTLSCSPISGHRSVSWYQQTPGQGLQFLFEYFSETQRNKGNFPGRFSGRQFSNSRSEMNVSTLELGDSALYLCASTLGGTGAIEAFFGQGTRLTVV.

There are many counts of this clonotype. The chain combines TRBV27 with TRBJ2-1, with 8 bases matching TRBD2. This CDR3 is built from 13 residues. Germline V gene lookup returns CDR1 MNHEY and CDR2 SMNVEV (reference sequence). The V segment lost 4 bases and the J segment 7 bases; nucleotides outside the gene matches: 3. The chain's CDR3 is CASSSLAGNEQFF. The CDR3 DNA follows: TGTGCCAGCAGTTCATTAGCGGGAAATGAGCAGTTCTTC.

A few counts support this clonotype. The chain recombines TRBV6-1 with TRBJ2-6, with 10 bases identical to TRBD1. The germline V gene has CDR1 MNHNS and CDR2 SASEGT. The ends lost 6 bases at V and 4 bases at J; junction bases unmatched: 18. The CDR3 has 20 amino acids. CDR3 amino acids: CASSRRSDRGPTRGANVLTF. CDR3 in DNA: TGTGCCAGCAGCCGCCGCTCTGACAGGGGGCCTACTAGGGGGGCCAACGTCCTGACTTTC.

This clonotype was observed at least ten times. This rearrangement joins TRBV24-1 to TRBJ2-1; TRBD1 matches at 9 bases. The CDR3 is 15 amino acids. V shed 10 bases and J 0 bases; nucleotides not matched to a gene: 6. Per germline, CDR1 KGHDR and CDR2 SFDVKD. The CDR3 DNA reads as TGTGCCACTGGACAGGGGCTCCGCTCCTACAATGAGCAGTTCTTC. Protein product: CATGQGLRSYNEQFF.

V is TRBV4-1 and J is TRBJ2-4; TRBD2 aligns across 7 bases. The CDR3 totals 15 residues. The V and J ends lost 3 bases and 2 bases, in that order; junction bases with no gene match: 4. Germline CDR1 reads MGHRA; CDR2 reads YSYEKL. CDR3: CASSQGAGSKNIQYF. CDR3 coding DNA: TGCGCCAGCAGCCAGGGAGCGGGGTCCAAAAACATTCAGTACTTC.

This clonotype has a handful of counts. The chain employs TRBV30 and TRBJ1-4, with TRBD1 matching 7 bases. V shed 0 bases and J 7 bases; nucleotides not matched to a gene: 11. Germline CDR1 is GTSNPN and CDR2 is SVGIG (reference sequence). The CDR3 is made up of 16 amino acids. The CDR3 sequence: CAWSVGIGQAAEKLFF. CDR3 DNA: TGTGCCTGGAGTGTAGGGATCGGACAGGCAGCTGAAAAACTGTTTTTT.

The chain is built from TRBV9 and TRBJ2-5; D uncertain. The length of the CDR3 is 14 residues. V shed 0 bases and J shed 8 bases, with 14 bases lying between them. In germline, CDR1 is SGDLS, CDR2 YYNGEE. CDR3 sequence (DNA): TGTGCCAGCAGCGTAGAGCCTTTTCGATCAACCCAGTACTTC. It codes for CASSVEPFRSTQYF.

V usage is TRBV20-1 and J usage is TRBJ2-1; TRBD2 matches 12 bases. CDR1 is DFQATT, CDR2 SNEGSKA, per germline (reference sequence). This CDR3 has 15 residues. V trimming: 4 bases; J trimming: 5 bases; junction bases outside the gene matches: 6. CDR3 region: CSATITSGGHNEQFF. CDR3 DNA sequence: TGCAGTGCTACTATAACTAGCGGGGGGCACAATGAGCAGTTCTTC.

The table lists this clonotype with many counts. The chain is built from TRBV11-3 and TRBJ2-1; weak D call: TRBD2 (5 bases). This CDR3 spans 15 amino acids. The V gene's germline CDR1 is SGHNT and CDR2 YENEEA. Trimming took off 5 bases at V and 5 bases at J, with 16 bases between the two ends. CDR3 in amino acids: CASSRIGVLDNEQFF. The CDR3 DNA sequence: TGTGCCAGCAGCCGGATCGGGGTTCTGGACAATGAGCAGTTCTTC.

This clonotype was observed many times. This chain joins TRBV7-2 and TRBJ2-2; D unresolved. V lost 4 bases to trimming and J lost 2 bases, with 11 bases between them. There are 15 residues in the CDR3. The V gene's germline CDR1 is SGHTA and CDR2 FQGNSA. The CDR3 nucleotides are TGTGCCAGCAGCTCCTGGAACTCTAACACCGGGGAGCTGTTTTTT. Residues: CASSSWNSNTGELFF.

This chain links TRBV5-1 with TRBJ2-2; D is ambiguous. V gave up 6 bases and J gave up 6 bases, with 6 bases separating them. CDR1 and CDR2 (germline): SGHRS, YFSETQ. CDR3 length: 11 residues. In DNA, the CDR3 is TGCGCCAGCACCCGGGCCGGGGAGCTGTTTTTT. Translation: CASTRAGELFF.

V gene TRBV2 combines with J gene TRBJ1-3; perhaps TRBD1 as D (5 bases). The germline CDR1 and CDR2 sequences are SNHLY and FYNNEI. The CDR3 is made up of 14 amino acids. V was pared by 6 bases and J by 1 base, with 10 bases between. As DNA, the CDR3 is TGTGCCAGCAGGCCCAGGGTTTCTGGAAACACCATATATTTT. It translates to CASRPRVSGNTIYF.

The sample holds a few counts of this clonotype. This chain connects TRBV19 to TRBJ2-1; D is uncertain. V gave up 3 bases and J gave up 7 bases, with 7 bases separating them. This CDR3 region has 12 residues. The germline V gene has CDR1 LNHDA and CDR2 SQIVND (reference sequence). In DNA form, the CDR3 reads TGTGCCAGTAGTATTTTCGGGAATGAGCAGTTCTTC. Residues: CASSIFGNEQFF.

V gene TRBV19 combines with J gene TRBJ1-5; D is perhaps TRBD1 (5 bases). Germline CDR1 is LNHDA and CDR2 is SQIVND (reference sequence). The CDR3 has 15 amino acids. The ends were cut back, 8 bases at V and 6 bases at J, with 20 bases in the middle. The CDR3 coding sequence is TGTGCCAGTGAACCTCGGGAGCAGGGCGGTCAGCCCCAGCATTTT. Translating it yields CASEPREQGGQPQHF.

This clonotype has a handful of counts. This chain connects TRBV5-1 to TRBJ2-3, with 9 bases fitting TRBD1. V shed 4 bases, J shed 4 bases, and the junction held 7 bases outside the gene matches. The CDR3 has 15 residues. Germline-derived CDR1 and CDR2 are SGHRS and YFSETQ. CDR3 loop: CASSPGTGMADTQYF. CDR3 bases: TGCGCCAGCAGCCCCGGGACAGGGATGGCAGATACGCAGTATTTT.

As regards this clonotype: An end of the junction does not agree with germline; a read error may underlie this. V gene TRBV6-1 combines with J gene TRBJ2-5, with D maybe TRBD1 (6 bases). The length of the CDR3 is 14 residues. Germline assignment: CDR1 MNHNS and CDR2 SASEGT. In nucleotides, the CDR3 is TGTGCCGGCAGTACCAACAGGGTCCAAGAGACCCAGTACTTC. Translation gives CAGSTNRVQETQYF.

The J gene is TRBJ1-6, the V gene TRBV30; no firm D call. This CDR3 has 16 residues. The germline CDR1 and CDR2 sequences are GTSNPN and SVGIG (reference sequence). With 3 bases removed from V and 0 bases from J, the gap between germline ends came to 12 bases. The CDR3 loop reads CAWRTKGFSYNSPLHF. The DNA of the CDR3 is TGTGCCTGGAGGACTAAGGGTTTCTCCTATAATTCACCCCTCCACTTT.

This clonotype was seen many times. The genes are TRBV5-8 and TRBJ1-1; D is possibly TRBD1 (5 bases). The V end lost 7 bases, the J end lost 0 bases, and 13 bases lay between the germline ends. Germline CDR1 is SGHTS and CDR2 is YDEGEE. The CDR3 sequence is 14 residues long. The CDR3 reads CASYPSGLNTEAFF. CDR3 coding DNA: TGTGCCAGCTACCCTTCGGGGCTGAACACTGAAGCTTTCTTT.

This clonotype was counted at least ten times. The chain uses TRBV2 and TRBJ2-5, with TRBD2 identical over 11 bases. Per the germline V gene, CDR1 is SNHLY and CDR2 is FYNNEI. CDR3 length: 15 residues. The V gene end was trimmed by 6 bases and the J gene end by 5 bases; junction bases not matched to a gene: 8. The CDR3: CASRKTSGASETQYF. CDR3 nucleotides: TGTGCCAGCAGGAAGACTAGCGGGGCCTCGGAGACCCAGTACTTC.

This clonotype was recorded at least ten times. The gene calls are TRBV28 and TRBJ1-5; tentative D call: TRBD1 (5 bases). The CDR3 has 15 amino acids. Trimming shortened V by 8 bases and J by 4 bases, and 18 bases separated the two germline ends. Germline V lookup: CDR1 MDHEN, CDR2 SYDVKM. The CDR3: CASARGGVRNQPQHF. As DNA, the CDR3 is TGTGCCAGCGCACGGGGAGGGGTTCGGAATCAGCCCCAGCATTTT. The full variable domain, its missing parts supplied by reference TRBV28 and TRBJ1-5, is DVKVTQSSRYLVKRTGEKVFLECVQDMDHENMFWYRQDPGLGLRLIYFSYDVKMKEKGDIPEGYSVSREKKERFSLILESASTNQTSMYLCASARGGVRNQPQHFGDGTRLSIL.

This clonotype was seen many times. The rearrangement uses TRBV18 and TRBJ2-1; 10 bases fit TRBD1. Germline CDR1 is KGHSH and CDR2 is LQKENI. This CDR3 is 19 amino acids long. The junction had 13 bases not matched to a gene; V was cut back by 3 bases and J by 2 bases. CDR3 residues: CASSPVPGQGLGTYNEQFF. The CDR3 coding sequence is TGTGCCAGCTCACCGGTCCCGGGACAGGGGTTAGGGACCTACAATGAGCAGTTCTTC.

Points on this clonotype: Mismatch with germline at one junction end may stem from a read error. The J gene is TRBJ2-5, the V gene TRBV11-2; D unclear. The CDR3 contains 13 residues. Germline V gives CDR1 SGHAT, CDR2 FQNNGV. The CDR3: CASSSGYQETQCF. The CDR3 nucleotides are TGTGCCAGCAGCTCTGGGTACCAAGAGACCCAGTGCTTC.

J is TRBJ2-1 and V is TRBV20-1, with 11 bases fitting TRBD2. The CDR3 has 15 residues. Losses at the gene ends were 2 bases for V and 5 bases for J; bases not matched to a gene: 5. CDR1 DFQATT and CDR2 SNEGSKA come from the germline V gene (reference sequence). The CDR3 DNA reads TGCAGTGCTAGATCTCTAGCGGGAGGCCACAATGAGCAGTTCTTC. Protein sequence: CSARSLAGGHNEQFF.

The sample holds a few counts of this clonotype. The chain uses TRBV27 and TRBJ1-5, with D maybe TRBD1 (5 bases). Germline lookup yields CDR1 MNHEY and CDR2 SMNVEV (reference sequence). Between the trimmed V and J ends, which lost 3 bases and 3 bases, there was a span of 9 bases. The CDR3 is 14 amino acids. The CDR3 sequence is CASSLAGNNQPQHF. DNA of the CDR3: TGTGCCAGCAGTTTGGCAGGGAACAATCAGCCCCAGCATTTT.

This clonotype has at least ten counts. The chain has TRBV18 and TRBJ1-3; 9 bases fit TRBD1. Germline lookup yields CDR1 KGHSH and CDR2 LQKENI. The junction had 11 bases not matched to a gene; V was cut back by 4 bases and J by 1 base. The CDR3 totals 18 residues. The CDR3 reads CASSRAGTGIGSGNTIYF. CDR3 DNA sequence: TGTGCCAGCTCACGGGCCGGGACAGGGATTGGATCTGGAAACACCATATATTTT. Filled out from reference TRBV18 and TRBJ1-3, the complete variable domain reads NAGVMQNPRHLVRRRGQEARLRCSPMKGHSHVYWYRQLPEEGLKFMVYLQKENIIDESGMPKERFSAEFPKEGPSILRIQQVVRGDSAAYFCASSRAGTGIGSGNTIYFGEGSWLTVV.